The 20 T cell receptor beta chains reported below all come from one sample, sequenced in a study of cytomegalovirus exposure and HLA in healthy donors. PCR was performed using 60 Vbeta and 13 Jbeta primers. This table comes from immunoSEQ multiplex PCR, and its TCRdb copy is limited to in-frame clones, with some not included. This table holds some 140,000 clones, about 80% found once. Sequenced material: PBMCs. The receptors were gathered from a male donor in good health and CMV-seropositive.

The chain combines TRBV13 with TRBJ2-7, with 8 positions matching TRBD1. The CDR3 runs to 15 residues. Trimming removed 0 bases from V and 5 bases from J; junction bases left unmatched: 6. Per germline, CDR1 PRHDT and CDR2 FYEKMQ (reference sequence). CDR3 residues: CASSLGQGAGNEQYF. In nucleotides, the CDR3 is TGTGCCAGCAGCTTAGGCCAGGGGGCAGGCAACGAGCAGTACTTC.

The CDR3 sequence: CSVSGTGTLGEQFF. The CDR3 nucleotides are TGCAGCGTTTCCGGGACAGGGACTCTCGGTGAGCAGTTCTTC. The V gene is TRBV29-1, the J gene TRBJ2-1; TRBD1 matches at 9 bases. CDR1 is SQVTM and CDR2 is ANQGSEA in the germline V gene. This CDR3 is built from 14 residues. V shed 5 bases and J 9 bases; nucleotides not matched to a gene: 11.

The chain employs TRBV4-3 and TRBJ2-3; D perhaps matches TRBD1 (5 bases). Germline V gene lookup returns CDR1 LGHNA and CDR2 YSLEER. CDR3 length: 16 residues. The ends were cut back, 0 bases at V and 2 bases at J, with 12 bases in the middle. CDR3 region: CASSQDYDSLTDTQYF. As DNA, the CDR3 is TGCGCCAGCAGCCAAGATTACGACAGCCTCACAGATACGCAGTATTTT.

This chain joins TRBV6-5 and TRBJ1-4; D gene ambiguous. The CDR3 is made up of 16 amino acids. V lost 0 bases, J lost 7 bases, and 15 bases lay in between. Per germline, CDR1 MNHEY and CDR2 SVGAGI. CDR3 amino acids: CASSYSSIGVIEKLFF. For the CDR3, the DNA is TGTGCCAGCAGTTACTCGTCAATTGGAGTTATTGAAAAACTGTTTTTT.

The genes are TRBV10-3 and TRBJ2-7, with TRBD2 identical over 7 bases. With 0 bases clipped from V and 7 bases from J, the junction kept 3 bases outside the gene matches. Germline V gene lookup returns CDR1 ENHRY and CDR2 SYGVKD. The CDR3 has 13 amino acids. The CDR3 loop is CAISESIGREQYF. The DNA for the CDR3 is TGTGCCATCAGTGAGTCGATCGGGAGGGAGCAGTACTTC.

This clone has a single count. The chain combines TRBV19 with TRBJ2-1; 11 nucleotides align to TRBD2. Germline loops: CDR1 LNHDA, CDR2 SQIVND (reference sequence). Unmatched junction bases numbered 15, after V lost 6 bases and J lost 8 bases. The CDR3 loop spans 17 amino acids. The CDR3 is CASSPSLRLAGGDEQFF. The CDR3 DNA reads TGTGCCAGTAGCCCCAGTTTACGGCTAGCGGGGGGTGATGAGCAGTTCTTC.

This chain uses TRBV5-6 with TRBJ2-3; no definite D call. Trimming stripped 2 bases from V and 3 bases from J, with 10 bases between. Germline lookup yields CDR1 SGHDT and CDR2 YYEEEE. This CDR3 is 14 amino acids long. CDR3 loop: CASSLIIRTDTQYF. The CDR3 bases are TGTGCCAGCAGCTTAATCATCCGGACAGATACGCAGTATTTT.

CDR3 sequence: CASSENAGRETQYF. As DNA, the CDR3 is TGTGCCAGCAGTGAAAATGCAGGGAGGGAGACCCAGTACTTC. The chain links TRBV2 to TRBJ2-5; possible D gene TRBD2, 6 bases. The ends were cut back, 2 bases at V and 5 bases at J, with 12 bases in the middle. CDR3 size: 14 residues. Germline CDR1 reads SNHLY; CDR2 reads FYNNEI.

The genes are TRBV7-3 and TRBJ2-3; 11 nucleotides match TRBD2. Germline V CDR1 and CDR2: SGHTA, FQGTGA. This CDR3 is 15 amino acids long. The J segment lost 6 bases and the V segment lost 0 bases, leaving 2 bases of the junction unmatched. The CDR3 region has the DNA TGTGCCAGCAGCTTAACGGGACTAGCGGTGGATACGCAGTATTTT. Translating gives CASSLTGLAVDTQYF.

The chain has TRBV7-8 and TRBJ2-5, with D possibly matching TRBD1 (5 bases). Judging by the DNA end, TRBJ2-7 fits better; the J call may be wrong. CDR3 size: 14 residues. Germline CDR1 and CDR2: SGHVS and FQNEAQ. The CDR3 reads CASSLAGVRYEQYF. As DNA, the CDR3 is TGTGCCAGCAGCTTAGCAGGGGTACGCTACGAGCAGTACTTC.

As concerns this clone: Different DNA sequences within this sample yield the same CDR3. The V call is TRBV7-9, the J call TRBJ1-1, with D perhaps TRBD1 (6 bases). Germline values: CDR1 SEHNR, CDR2 FQNEAQ (reference sequence). The CDR3 loop spans 13 amino acids. Trimming took off 3 bases at V and 1 base at J, with 6 bases between the two ends. The CDR3 sequence: CASSLGQNTEAFF. The CDR3 DNA sequence: TGTGCCAGCAGCTTGGGACAGAACACTGAAGCTTTCTTT.

The chain recombines TRBV7-9 with TRBJ1-2, with D perhaps matching TRBD1 (5 bases). The germline V gene encodes CDR1 SEHNR and CDR2 FQNEAQ (reference sequence). Trimming pared 2 bases from V and 5 bases from J, leaving 12 bases between. The CDR3 runs to 14 residues. CDR3 bases: TGTGCCAGCAGCTTATCGTCCGGGGGGTATGGCTACACCTTC. Translation gives CASSLSSGGYGYTF.

This chain links TRBV7-2 with TRBJ2-3; possible D gene TRBD2, 6 bases. CDR1 is SGHTA, CDR2 FQGNSA, per germline. CDR3 size: 13 residues. V lost 1 base and J 7 bases, leaving 9 bases between the germline ends. Here the CDR3 DNA reads TGTGCCAGCAGCTTAGTTGGCGGGAATACGCAGTATTTT. This encodes CASSLVGGNTQYF.

This chain joins TRBV4-3 and TRBJ2-1, with 7 bases that match TRBD2. The trim removed 1 base at V and 10 bases at J, leaving 7 bases unmatched. CDR1 and CDR2 (germline): LGHNA, YSLEER. CDR3 size: 14 residues. For the CDR3, the DNA is TGCGCCAGCAGCCAAGGACTAGCTGTTTCCGAGCAGTTCTTC. It encodes CASSQGLAVSEQFF.

The gene calls are TRBV19 and TRBJ1-1; 7 nucleotides align to TRBD1. Germline V gives CDR1 LNHDA, CDR2 SQIVND (reference sequence). The CDR3 covers 14 residues. V lost 7 bases to trimming and J lost 0 bases; unmatched junction nucleotides: 5. The CDR3 DNA follows: TGTGCCAGTATCCCGACAGGGCTGAACACTGAAGCTTTCTTT. It codes for CASIPTGLNTEAFF.

The rearrangement links TRBV6-1 to TRBJ2-7; D is possibly TRBD1 (6 bases). Germline loops: CDR1 MNHNS, CDR2 SASEGT. V dropped 8 bases and J dropped 5 bases, with 13 bases sitting between them. This CDR3 has 12 residues. The CDR3 reads CASSRAGDEQYF. Written as DNA, the CDR3 is TGTGCCAGCTCAAGGGCAGGGGACGAGCAGTACTTC.

This clone occurred once. The chain couples TRBV6-5 to TRBJ2-1; D is unclear. Germline V gene sequence: CDR1 MNHEY, CDR2 SVGAGI. CDR3 length equals 14 residues. V lost 4 bases to trimming and J lost 6 bases, with 13 bases between them. CDR3 nucleotide sequence: TGTGCCAGCAGTTTTGGCCTAGTAAGCAATGAGCAGTTCTTC. Amino acid sequence: CASSFGLVSNEQFF.

This clone has more than one count but fewer than ten. The chain employs TRBV13 and TRBJ2-7; TRBD1 matches 8 bases. Germline loops: CDR1 PRHDT, CDR2 FYEKMQ (reference sequence). The CDR3 length is 13 residues. V trimming: 6 bases; J trimming: 2 bases; junction bases outside the gene matches: 3. This chain's CDR3 is CASREQGAYEQYF. CDR3 bases: TGTGCCAGCAGGGAACAGGGGGCCTACGAGCAGTACTTC.

The J gene is TRBJ1-1, the V gene TRBV10-1; the match to TRBD1 covers 7 bases. The CDR3 covers 15 residues. CDR1 is WNHNN, CDR2 SYGVQD, per germline (reference sequence). Losses at the gene ends were 0 bases for V and 5 bases for J; bases not matched to a gene: 6. The CDR3 DNA sequence: TGCGCCAGCAGTGAGTCAAACAGGGGCCGGACTGAAGCTTTCTTT. This sequence encodes CASSESNRGRTEAFF.

This clone was found once. The rearrangement links TRBV5-6 to TRBJ2-7, with TRBD1 matching over 9 bases. V gave up 4 bases and J gave up 6 bases; unmatched junction bases: 11. This CDR3 region has 15 residues. The germline CDR1 and CDR2 sequences are SGHDT and YYEEEE. The CDR3 protein is CASSPLGDRESEQYF. The CDR3, as DNA: TGTGCCAGCAGCCCCCTGGGGGACAGGGAGAGCGAGCAGTACTTC.